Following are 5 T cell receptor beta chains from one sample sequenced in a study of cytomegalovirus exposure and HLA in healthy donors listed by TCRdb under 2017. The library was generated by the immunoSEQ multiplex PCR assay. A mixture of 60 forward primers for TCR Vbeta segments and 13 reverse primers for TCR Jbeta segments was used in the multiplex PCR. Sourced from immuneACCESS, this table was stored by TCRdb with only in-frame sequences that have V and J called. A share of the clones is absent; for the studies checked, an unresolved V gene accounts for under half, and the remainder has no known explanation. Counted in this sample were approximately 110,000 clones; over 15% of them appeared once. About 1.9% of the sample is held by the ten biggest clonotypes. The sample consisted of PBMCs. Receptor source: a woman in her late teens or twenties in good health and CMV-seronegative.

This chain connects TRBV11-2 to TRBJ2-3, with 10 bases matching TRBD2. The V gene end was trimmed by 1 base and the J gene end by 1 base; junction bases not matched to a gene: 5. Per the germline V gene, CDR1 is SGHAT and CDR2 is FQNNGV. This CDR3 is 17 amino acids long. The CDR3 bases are TGTGCCAGCAGCTTAGGTGCTAGCGGGAGTGGCACAGATACGCAGTATTTT. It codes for CASSLGASGSGTDTQYF.

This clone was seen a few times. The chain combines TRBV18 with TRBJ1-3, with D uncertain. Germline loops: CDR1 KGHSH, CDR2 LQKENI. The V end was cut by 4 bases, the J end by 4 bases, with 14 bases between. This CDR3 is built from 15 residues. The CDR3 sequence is CASSQVGEVGNTIYF. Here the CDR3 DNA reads TGTGCCAGCTCACAGGTGGGAGAAGTCGGAAACACCATATATTTT.

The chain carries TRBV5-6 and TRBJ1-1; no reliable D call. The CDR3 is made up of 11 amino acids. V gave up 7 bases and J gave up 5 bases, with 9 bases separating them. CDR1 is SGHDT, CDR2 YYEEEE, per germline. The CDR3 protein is CASGRKTEAFF. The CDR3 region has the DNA TGTGCCAGCGGCAGAAAAACTGAAGCTTTCTTT. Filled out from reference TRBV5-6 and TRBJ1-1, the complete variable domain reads DAGVTQSPTHLIKTRGQQVTLRCSPKSGHDTVSWYQQALGQGPQFIFQYYEEEERQRGNFPDRFSGHQFPNYSSELNVNALLLGDSALYLCASGRKTEAFFGQGTRLTVV.

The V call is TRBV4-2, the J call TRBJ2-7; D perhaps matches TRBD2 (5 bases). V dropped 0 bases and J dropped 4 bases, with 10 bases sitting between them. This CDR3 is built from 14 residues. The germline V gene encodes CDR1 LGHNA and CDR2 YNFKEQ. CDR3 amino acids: CASSQDRGSYEQYF. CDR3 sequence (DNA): TGTGCCAGCAGCCAAGACCGGGGTTCGTACGAGCAGTACTTC.

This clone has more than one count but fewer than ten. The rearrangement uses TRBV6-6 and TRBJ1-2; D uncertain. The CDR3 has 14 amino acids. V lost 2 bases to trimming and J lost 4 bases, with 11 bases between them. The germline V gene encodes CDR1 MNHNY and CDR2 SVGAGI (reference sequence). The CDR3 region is CASSYGSEFYGYTF. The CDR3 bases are TGTGCCAGCAGTTACGGTTCGGAGTTCTATGGCTACACCTTC.